These T cell receptor beta chains were read from a single sample in a study of T cells in Graves' hyperthyroidism and ophthalmopathy. TCRdb re-called the multiplex PCR reads through MiXCR, storing one row per CDR3 protein. Altogether fewer than 800,000 distinct CDR3 sequences are present, around 17% being singletons, with the ten largest covering roughly 8%. The sequencing sample was made of blood. The receptors originated from a young man with Graves' hyperthyroidism. Both conserved end residues are part of each CDR3. The order of the fields is D gene, clone size, J gene, V gene, CDR3 protein, CDR3 DNA. D genes are given only for firm matches. Rows give clone size only sometimes, using once, few, many, or a class for an expanded clone.

d_call: -; clone_size: -; j_call: TRBJ2-7; v_call: TRBV7-2; cdr3_aa: CASSERDSPQYF; cdr3_nt: TGTGCCAGCAGCGAACGGGACTCCCCGCAGTACTTC
d_call: -; clone_size: many; j_call: TRBJ1-4; v_call: TRBV12-3/TRBV12-4; cdr3_aa: CASSVPGARTTNEKLFF; cdr3_nt: TGTGCCAGCAGTGTCCCAGGGGCGCGGACAACTAATGAAAAACTGTTTTTT
d_call: -; clone_size: many; j_call: TRBJ2-7; v_call: TRBV28; cdr3_aa: CASNSNYEQYF; cdr3_nt: TGTGCCAGCAACAGCAACTACGAGCAGTACTTC
d_call: -; clone_size: many; j_call: TRBJ2-6; v_call: TRBV28; cdr3_aa: CASSPMRGSGANVLTF; cdr3_nt: TGTGCCAGCAGCCCTATGCGAGGGTCTGGGGCCAACGTCCTGACTTTC
d_call: TRBD1; clone_size: -; j_call: TRBJ2-7; v_call: TRBV5-5; cdr3_aa: CASSMGQLSYEQYF; cdr3_nt: TGTGCCAGCAGCATGGGACAGCTCTCCTACGAGCAGTACTTC
d_call: -; clone_size: few; j_call: TRBJ1-5; v_call: TRBV19; cdr3_aa: CASSAGRPNSNQPQHF; cdr3_nt: TGTGCCAGTAGTGCGGGACGGCCTAATAGCAATCAGCCCCAGCATTTT
d_call: TRBD1; clone_size: few; j_call: TRBJ2-7; v_call: TRBV28; cdr3_aa: CATLGQGIYEQYF; cdr3_nt: TGTGCCACCCTGGGACAGGGAATTTACGAGCAGTACTTC
d_call: -; clone_size: -; j_call: TRBJ2-1; v_call: TRBV11-3; cdr3_aa: CASSPALWGAYNEQFF; cdr3_nt: TGTGCCAGCAGCCCCGCTCTATGGGGTGCATACAATGAGCAGTTCTTC
d_call: -; clone_size: many; j_call: TRBJ1-1; v_call: TRBV28; cdr3_aa: CASSLPETTAEAFF; cdr3_nt: TGTGCCAGCAGTTTACCGGAAACGACGGCTGAAGCTTTCTTT
d_call: -; clone_size: few; j_call: TRBJ2-1; v_call: TRBV6-2/TRBV6-3; cdr3_aa: CASSSHQRGEQFF; cdr3_nt: TGTGCCAGCAGTTCGCACCAGAGGGGAGAGCAGTTCTTC
d_call: -; clone_size: -; j_call: TRBJ2-7; v_call: TRBV27; cdr3_aa: CACSLRDGTAPPYEQYF; cdr3_nt: TGTGCCTGCAGTTTACGCGACGGCACAGCCCCTCCCTACGAGCAGTACTTC
d_call: -; clone_size: many; j_call: TRBJ2-3; v_call: TRBV2; cdr3_aa: CASSGDTADTQYF; cdr3_nt: TGTGCCAGCAGTGGGGACACGGCAGATACGCAGTATTTT
d_call: TRBD2; clone_size: few; j_call: TRBJ2-1; v_call: TRBV20-1; cdr3_aa: CSATGTSGDSYNEQFF; cdr3_nt: TGCAGTGCAACCGGGACTAGCGGAGACTCCTACAATGAGCAGTTCTTC
d_call: -; clone_size: -; j_call: TRBJ2-7; v_call: TRBV6-1; cdr3_aa: CASDQSPSSYEQYF; cdr3_nt: TGTGCCAGCGACCAAAGTCCGAGCTCCTACGAGCAGTACTTC
d_call: -; clone_size: many; j_call: TRBJ1-1; v_call: TRBV2; cdr3_aa: CASSVPGQVNTEAFF; cdr3_nt: TGTGCCAGCAGTGTCCCGGGACAAGTGAACACTGAAGCTTTCTTT
d_call: -; clone_size: -; j_call: TRBJ1-4; v_call: TRBV28; cdr3_aa: CASNLRTSEKLFF; cdr3_nt: TGTGCCAGCAATCTAAGGACATCAGAAAAACTGTTTTTT
d_call: TRBD1; clone_size: few; j_call: TRBJ1-6; v_call: TRBV12-5; cdr3_aa: CASGGPGTGVDSPLHF; cdr3_nt: TGTGCTAGTGGTGGTCCCGGGACAGGGGTCGATTCACCCCTCCACTTT
d_call: -; clone_size: many; j_call: TRBJ1-1; v_call: TRBV30; cdr3_aa: CAWSSRQPGNTEAFF; cdr3_nt: TGTGCCTGGAGTTCGAGACAGCCGGGGAACACTGAAGCTTTCTTT
d_call: TRBD1; clone_size: -; j_call: TRBJ1-3; v_call: TRBV28; cdr3_aa: CASSPKGQGAYTIYF; cdr3_nt: TGTGCCAGCAGTCCGAAGGGACAGGGGGCATACACCATATATTTT
d_call: TRBD2; clone_size: -; j_call: TRBJ2-5; v_call: TRBV4-2; cdr3_aa: CASSQGRAGGTETQYF; cdr3_nt: TGTGCCAGCAGCCAAGGTCGAGCGGGAGGTACAGAGACCCAGTACTTC